This entry describes one T cell receptor beta chain. The antigen is not known. The data were obtained in a study of siplizumab effects on memory and regulatory T cells. Deletions cut 4 bases from V and 0 bases from J, with 7 bases between. Germline CDR1 and CDR2: SGDLS and YYNGEE. The CDR3 loop spans 13 amino acids. Assay used: immunoSEQ multiplex PCR; TCRdb lists only in-frame clones, some missing. The sample has about 87,000 clones; about 94% are singletons. General observations from the study: Sequences below about 10^-5 frequency were poorly captured, limiting mapping of alloreactive clones.

Sequencing was performed on non-Treg CD4+ T cells sorted from blood. The receptor's source is a human donor in good health. This sequence joins TRBV9 and TRBJ1-1, with D uncertain. The chain's CDR3 is CASSPRLNTEAFF. The DNA of the CDR3 is TGTGCCAGCAGCCCCAGATTGAACACTGAAGCTTTCTTT.